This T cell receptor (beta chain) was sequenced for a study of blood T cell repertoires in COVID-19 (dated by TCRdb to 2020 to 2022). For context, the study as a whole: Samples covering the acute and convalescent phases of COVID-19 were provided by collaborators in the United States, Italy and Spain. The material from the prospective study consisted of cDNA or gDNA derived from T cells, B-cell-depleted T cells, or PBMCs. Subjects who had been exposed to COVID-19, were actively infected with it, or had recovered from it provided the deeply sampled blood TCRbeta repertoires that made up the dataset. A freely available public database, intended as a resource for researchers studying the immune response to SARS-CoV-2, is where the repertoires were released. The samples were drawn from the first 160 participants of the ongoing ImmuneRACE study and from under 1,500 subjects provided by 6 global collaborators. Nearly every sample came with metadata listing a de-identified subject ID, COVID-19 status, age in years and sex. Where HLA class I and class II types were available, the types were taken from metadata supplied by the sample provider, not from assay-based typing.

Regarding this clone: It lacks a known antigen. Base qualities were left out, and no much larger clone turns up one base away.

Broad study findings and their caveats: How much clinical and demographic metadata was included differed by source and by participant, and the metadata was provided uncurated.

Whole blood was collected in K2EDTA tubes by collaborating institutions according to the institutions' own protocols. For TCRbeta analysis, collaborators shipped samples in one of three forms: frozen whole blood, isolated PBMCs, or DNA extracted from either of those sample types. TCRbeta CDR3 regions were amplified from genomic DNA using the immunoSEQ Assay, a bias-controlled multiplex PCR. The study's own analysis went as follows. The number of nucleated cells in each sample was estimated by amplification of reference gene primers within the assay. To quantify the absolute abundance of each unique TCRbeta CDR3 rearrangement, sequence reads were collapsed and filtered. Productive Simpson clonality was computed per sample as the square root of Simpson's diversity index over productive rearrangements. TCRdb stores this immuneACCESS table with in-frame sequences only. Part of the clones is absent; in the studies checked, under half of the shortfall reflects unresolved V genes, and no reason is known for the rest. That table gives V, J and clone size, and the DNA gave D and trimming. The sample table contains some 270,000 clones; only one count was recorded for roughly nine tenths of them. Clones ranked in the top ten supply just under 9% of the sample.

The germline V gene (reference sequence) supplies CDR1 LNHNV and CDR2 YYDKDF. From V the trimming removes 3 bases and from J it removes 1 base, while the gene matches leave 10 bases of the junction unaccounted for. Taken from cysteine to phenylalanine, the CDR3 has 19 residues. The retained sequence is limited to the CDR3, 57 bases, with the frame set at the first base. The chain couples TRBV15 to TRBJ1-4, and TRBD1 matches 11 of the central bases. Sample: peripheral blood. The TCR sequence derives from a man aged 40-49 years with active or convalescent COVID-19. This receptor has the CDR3 CATSRDYQGQGVTNEKLFF. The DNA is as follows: TGTGCCACCAGCAGGGACTATCAGGGACAGGGGGTAACTAATGAAAAACTGTTTTTT.